This TCR beta chain was captured in a study of vaccination effects on CD4 cells after COVID-19. Whole-study context: Sampling occurred a median 72 days post second dose, range 14 to 241.

Sequenced by immunoSEQ multiplex PCR; TCRdb stores in-frame clones only, minus some. This sample yields approximately 23,000 clones, of which less than 85% are seen a single time; 6.5% to 8% belongs to the top ten. As for this clone: The antigen is unknown.

Pools of viral peptides were used by the ViraFEST assay to expand antigen-specific CD4+ T cells ahead of sequencing. After around ten days in culture, the CD4+ T cells were isolated. Subjects were given two BNT162b2 or mRNA-1273 vaccine doses. Recipients of the vaccine had no prior SARS-CoV-2 infection and negative nucleocapsid antibodies. The sequencing used CD4+ T cells from PBMCs cultured with SARS-CoV-2 spike peptides, collected after COVID-19 vaccination. The sequence came from a human donor who received a COVID-19 vaccine.

The CDR3 nucleotides are TGCAGCGCCAACCCAAACTCCTACAATGAGCAGTTCTTC. It translates to CSANPNSYNEQFF. The chain recombines TRBV29-1 with TRBJ2-1; the D is unclear. Trimming removed 7 bases at V and 0 bases at J, with 10 bases between. Per the germline V gene, CDR1 is SQVTM and CDR2 is ANQGSEA. The CDR3 length is 13 residues.